What follows are 21 T cell receptor beta chains derived from one specimen sequenced in a study of control samples from healthy donors and cancer patients. Profiled with immunoSEQ multiplex PCR; TCRdb holds only in-frame clones, not every one. The table lists some 160,000 clones, about 93% of them singletons, with 0.68% in the top ten. Sequencing was performed on blood. These receptors were obtained from a woman aged 25-40 years in good health.

This chain joins TRBV12-3 or TRBV12-4 and TRBJ2-5; D is unresolved. The CDR3 sequence is 11 residues long. Trimming removed 6 bases from V and 4 bases from J, with 6 bases in between. In nucleotides, the CDR3 is TGTGCCAGCAGCAGACGAGAGACCCAGTACTTC. Its protein is CASSRRETQYF.

This chain joins TRBV3-1 (or the pseudogene TRBV3-2) and TRBJ1-2, with D possibly being TRBD1 (5 bases). CDR3 size: 13 residues. Per germline, CDR1 LGHDT and CDR2 YNNKEL (reference sequence). Trimming removed 1 base at V and 4 bases at J, with 7 bases between. CDR3 nucleotide sequence: TGTGCCAGCAGCCAAGGGGGACTCTATGGCTACACCTTC. Translation: CASSQGGLYGYTF.

The CDR3 DNA is TGTGCCAGCAGTGACTTCCCGGGACTAGCGGGCCCACTACAAGAGACCCAGTACTTC. This encodes CASSDFPGLAGPLQETQYF. The chain has TRBV2 and TRBJ2-5, with 12 bases identical to TRBD2. Germline trimming cut 3 bases from V and 2 bases from J; bases unmatched to any gene: 13. This CDR3 comprises 19 residues. Germline V gene sequence: CDR1 SNHLY, CDR2 FYNNEI.

The rearrangement joins TRBV5-1 to TRBJ2-1; D unresolved. Per germline, CDR1 SGHRS and CDR2 YFSETQ. Trimming removed 0 bases at V and 0 bases at J, with 1 base between. The CDR3 is made up of 13 amino acids. The CDR3, as DNA: TGCGCCAGCAGCTTGGCCTCCTACAATGAGCAGTTCTTC. Protein sequence: CASSLASYNEQFF.

The chain links TRBV2 to TRBJ1-5; the D is unclear. The CDR3 is 15 amino acids. Germline V lookup: CDR1 SNHLY, CDR2 FYNNEI. Trimming took off 1 base at V and 1 base at J, with 8 bases between the two ends. CDR3 nucleotide sequence: TGTGCCAGCAGTGAAGGCCCCTTGAGCAATCAGCCCCAGCATTTT. Residues: CASSEGPLSNQPQHF.

This rearrangement joins TRBV29-1 to TRBJ2-1; D gene unclear. Trimming pared 4 bases from V and 1 base from J, leaving 11 bases between. The CDR3 spans 14 residues. The germline CDR1 and CDR2 sequences are SQVTM and ANQGSEA. CDR3 sequence: CSVATLVSYNEQFF. CDR3 DNA: TGCAGCGTTGCAACGCTAGTTTCCTACAATGAGCAGTTCTTC.

This clone was detected once. The chain couples TRBV2 to TRBJ2-1; perhaps TRBD2 as D (6 bases). From germline, CDR1 is SNHLY and CDR2 FYNNEI. Trimming removed 4 bases at V and 1 base at J, with 11 bases between. This CDR3 spans 15 amino acids. The DNA for the CDR3 is TGTGCCAGCAGTGCGGGAGCCTGGTCCTACAATGAGCAGTTCTTC. Its protein product is CASSAGAWSYNEQFF.

Only a few counts were recorded for this clone. The rearrangement joins TRBV4-2 to TRBJ1-2, with a possible D match to TRBD1 (6 bases). This CDR3 spans 14 amino acids. Germline lookup yields CDR1 LGHNA and CDR2 YNFKEQ. V was trimmed by 3 bases and J by 6 bases, leaving 14 bases between them. CDR3 region: CASSQGGSLDGYTF. In DNA, the CDR3 is TGTGCCAGCAGCCAGGGGGGCTCCCTGGATGGCTACACCTTC.

V usage is TRBV6-2 or TRBV6-3 and J usage is TRBJ2-3; maybe TRBD1 (5 bases). Germline CDR1 MNHEY, CDR2 SVGEGT. V lost 6 bases and J 0 bases, leaving 13 bases between the germline ends. The CDR3 length is 15 residues. CDR3 nucleotides: TGTGCCAGCAGCTCGACAGACACTAGCACAGATACGCAGTATTTT. It yields the protein CASSSTDTSTDTQYF.

The chain joins TRBV4-1 to TRBJ2-7, with 8 bases that match TRBD1. Germline loops: CDR1 MGHRA, CDR2 YSYEKL. This CDR3 has 14 amino acids. V was pared by 5 bases and J by 1 base, with 4 bases of the junction left unmatched. The DNA for the CDR3 is TGCGCCAGCAGCACCCGGGACAGGTCCTACGAGCAGTACTTC. Encoded protein: CASSTRDRSYEQYF.

This rearrangement joins TRBV9 to TRBJ2-2; the match to TRBD2 covers 14 bases. Per germline, CDR1 SGDLS and CDR2 YYNGEE. This CDR3 region has 17 residues. With V trimmed by 3 bases and J by 8 bases, 9 bases remained unmatched. CDR3 sequence: CASSAGTSGSQAGELFF. The CDR3, as DNA: TGTGCCAGCAGCGCCGGGACTAGCGGGAGCCAAGCGGGGGAGCTGTTTTTT.

This clone was picked up a small number of times. The chain recombines TRBV2 with TRBJ2-7; D possibly matches TRBD1 or TRBD2 (6 bases each). The CDR3 consists of 12 residues. V gave up 7 bases and J gave up 4 bases, with 11 bases separating them. The germline V gene encodes CDR1 SNHLY and CDR2 FYNNEI. The CDR3 loop reads CASTGAQYEQYF. The CDR3 nucleotides read TGTGCCAGCACGGGGGCGCAATACGAGCAGTACTTC.

This clone came up once. The chain joins TRBV27 to TRBJ2-7; D is undetermined. Trimming pared 0 bases from V and 4 bases from J, leaving 10 bases between. There are 14 residues in the CDR3. Looked up from germline, CDR1 is MNHEY and CDR2 is SMNVEV (reference sequence). The CDR3 loop is CASSLSAIGYEQYF. CDR3 nucleotides: TGTGCCAGCAGTTTATCGGCTATCGGTTACGAGCAGTACTTC.

This clone has a single count. The V call is TRBV3-1 (or the pseudogene TRBV3-2), the J call TRBJ2-1; no firm D call. The CDR3 spans 14 residues. The germline gives CDR1 LGHDT, CDR2 YNNKEL (reference sequence). Trimming took 4 bases from V and 7 from J, leaving 14 bases between them. The CDR3 DNA follows: TGTGCCAGCAGCCGTACCGGGTATGGTAATGAGCAGTTCTTC. Translation: CASSRTGYGNEQFF.

The chain is built from TRBV6-5 and TRBJ1-5; TRBD1 matches 9 bases. The ends lost 4 bases at V and 7 bases at J; junction bases unmatched: 2. There are 13 residues in the CDR3. From germline, CDR1 is MNHEY and CDR2 SVGAGI. In nucleotides, the CDR3 is TGTGCCAGCAGTTCGGACAGGGGCCAGCCCCAGCATTTT. Protein product: CASSSDRGQPQHF.

The chain recombines TRBV11-2 with TRBJ2-7, with D uncertain. Germline CDR1 and CDR2: SGHAT and FQNNGV. CDR3 length equals 13 residues. The V and J ends lost 4 bases and 0 bases respectively, with 7 bases between them. CDR3 bases: TGTGCCAGCAGCTACAGAAGCTCCTACGAGCAGTACTTC. This translates into CASSYRSSYEQYF.

J is TRBJ2-2 and V is TRBV2; 8 bases match TRBD1. V lost 6 bases and J lost 6; bases outside the gene matches: 6. This CDR3 comprises 14 residues. The germline V gene encodes CDR1 SNHLY and CDR2 FYNNEI. In nucleotides, the CDR3 is TGTGCCAGCAGCGACAGGGGAGTAGCCGGGGAGCTGTTTTTT. Its translation: CASSDRGVAGELFF.

J is TRBJ1-1 and V is TRBV2, with D perhaps TRBD1 (6 bases). Germline V CDR1 and CDR2: SNHLY, FYNNEI. The length of the CDR3 is 15 residues. Trimming removed 3 bases at V and 3 bases at J, with 14 bases between. Written as DNA, the CDR3 is TGTGCCAGCAGTGATTTATTAGGGGGAGACACTGAAGCTTTCTTT. This sequence encodes CASSDLLGGDTEAFF.

The gene calls are TRBV25-1 and TRBJ2-1; 8 bases align to TRBD1. With 3 bases clipped from V and 6 bases from J, the junction kept 13 bases outside the gene matches. The CDR3 totals 17 residues. Germline-derived CDR1 and CDR2 are MGHDK and SYGVNS. CDR3 DNA sequence: TGTGCCAGCAGTGAGGGGGCGGGCAGGGGGCGCCCCAATGAGCAGTTCTTC. Translated, it gives CASSEGAGRGRPNEQFF.

This clone was observed once. The rearrangement uses TRBV9 and TRBJ2-1; TRBD2 agrees at 10 bases. Per germline, CDR1 SGDLS and CDR2 YYNGEE. The CDR3 has 16 amino acids. Trimming cost V 0 bases and J 8 bases; bases outside gene matches: 8. CDR3 sequence (DNA): TGTGCCAGCAGCGTAGTAGGTCTAGCGGGAGCCCATGAGCAGTTCTTC. Translation: CASSVVGLAGAHEQFF.

The genes are TRBV11-2 and TRBJ2-7; D is possibly TRBD1 or TRBD2 (5 bases each). CDR1 and CDR2 from the germline V gene are SGHAT and FQNNGV. V was pared by 4 bases and J by 3 bases, with 13 bases between. The CDR3 contains 14 residues. In DNA form, the CDR3 reads TGTGCCAGCAGCTGGGGACCGAGCAACTACGAGCAGTACTTC. As protein: CASSWGPSNYEQYF.